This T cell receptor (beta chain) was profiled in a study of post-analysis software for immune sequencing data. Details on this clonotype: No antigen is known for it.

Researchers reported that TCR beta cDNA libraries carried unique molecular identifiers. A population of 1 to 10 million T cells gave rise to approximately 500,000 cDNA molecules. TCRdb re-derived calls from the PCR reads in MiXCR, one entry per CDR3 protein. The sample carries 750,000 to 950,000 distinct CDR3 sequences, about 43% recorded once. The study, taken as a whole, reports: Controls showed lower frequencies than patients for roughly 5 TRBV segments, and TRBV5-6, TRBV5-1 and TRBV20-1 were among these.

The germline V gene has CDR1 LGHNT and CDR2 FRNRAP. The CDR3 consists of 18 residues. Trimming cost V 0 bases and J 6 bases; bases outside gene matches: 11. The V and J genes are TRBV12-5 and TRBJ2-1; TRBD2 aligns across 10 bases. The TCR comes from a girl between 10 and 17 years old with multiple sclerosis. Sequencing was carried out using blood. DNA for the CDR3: TGTGCTAGTGGTTTGGTCACGACGAGCGGGAGGGGAGGCAATGAGCAGTTCTTC. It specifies CASGLVTTSGRGGNEQFF.